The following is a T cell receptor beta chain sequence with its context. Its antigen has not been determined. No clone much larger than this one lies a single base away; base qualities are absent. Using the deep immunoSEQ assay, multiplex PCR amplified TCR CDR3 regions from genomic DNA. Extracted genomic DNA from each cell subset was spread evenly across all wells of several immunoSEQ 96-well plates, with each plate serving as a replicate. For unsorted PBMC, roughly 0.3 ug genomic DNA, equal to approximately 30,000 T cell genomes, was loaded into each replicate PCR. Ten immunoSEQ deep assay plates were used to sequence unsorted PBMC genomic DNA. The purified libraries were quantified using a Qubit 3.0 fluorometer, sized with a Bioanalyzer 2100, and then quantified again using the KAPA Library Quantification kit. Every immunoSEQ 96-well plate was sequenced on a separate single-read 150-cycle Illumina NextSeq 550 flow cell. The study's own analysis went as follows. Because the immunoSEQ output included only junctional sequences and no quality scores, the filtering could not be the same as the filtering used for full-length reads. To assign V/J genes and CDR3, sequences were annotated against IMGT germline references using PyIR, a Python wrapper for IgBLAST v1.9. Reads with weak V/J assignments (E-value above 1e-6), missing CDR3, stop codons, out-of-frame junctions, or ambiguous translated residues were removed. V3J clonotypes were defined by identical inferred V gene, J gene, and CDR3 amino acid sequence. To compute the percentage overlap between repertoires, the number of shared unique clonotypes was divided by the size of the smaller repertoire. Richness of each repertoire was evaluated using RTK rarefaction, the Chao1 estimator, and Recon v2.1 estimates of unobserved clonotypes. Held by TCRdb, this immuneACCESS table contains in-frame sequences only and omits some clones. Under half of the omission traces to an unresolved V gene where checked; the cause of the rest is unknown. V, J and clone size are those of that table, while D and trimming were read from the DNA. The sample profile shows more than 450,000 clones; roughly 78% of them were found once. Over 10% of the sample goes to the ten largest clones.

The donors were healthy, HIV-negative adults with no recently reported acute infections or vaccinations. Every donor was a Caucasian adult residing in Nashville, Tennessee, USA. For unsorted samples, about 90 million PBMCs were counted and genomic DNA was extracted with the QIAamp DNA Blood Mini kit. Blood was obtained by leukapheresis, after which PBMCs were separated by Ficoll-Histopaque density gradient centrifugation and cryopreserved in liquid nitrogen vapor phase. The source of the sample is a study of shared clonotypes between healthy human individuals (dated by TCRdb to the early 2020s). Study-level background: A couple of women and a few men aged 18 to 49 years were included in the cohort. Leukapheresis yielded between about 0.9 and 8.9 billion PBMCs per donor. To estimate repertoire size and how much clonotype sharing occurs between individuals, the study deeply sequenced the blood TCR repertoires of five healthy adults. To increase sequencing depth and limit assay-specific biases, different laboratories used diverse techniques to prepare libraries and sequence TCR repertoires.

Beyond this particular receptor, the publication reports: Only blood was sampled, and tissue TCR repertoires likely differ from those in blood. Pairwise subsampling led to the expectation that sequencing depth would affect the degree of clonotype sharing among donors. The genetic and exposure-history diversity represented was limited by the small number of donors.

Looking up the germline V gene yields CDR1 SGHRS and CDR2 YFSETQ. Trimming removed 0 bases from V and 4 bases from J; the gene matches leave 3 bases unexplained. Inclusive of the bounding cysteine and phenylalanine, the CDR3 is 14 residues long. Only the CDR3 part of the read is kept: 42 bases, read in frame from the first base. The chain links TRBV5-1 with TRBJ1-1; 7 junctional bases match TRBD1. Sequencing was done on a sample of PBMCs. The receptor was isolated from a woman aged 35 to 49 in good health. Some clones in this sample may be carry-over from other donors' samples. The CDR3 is CASSLDAGGTEAFF. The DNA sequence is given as TGCGCCAGCAGCTTGGATGCAGGGGGCACTGAAGCTTTCTTT.